This T cell receptor beta chain was identified during a study of STAT3 mutations in large granular lymphocyte leukemia. General observations from the study: Samples missed the first appearance of the clone. Persisting codominant clonotypes may have hidden a small pathogenic clone. Suggested: STAT3 mutation was not the ancestral event for these clonal expansions. In about 30% of the 18 patients, new TCR clonotypes emerged after therapy. At least one immunodominant TCR beta clonotype appeared in every T-cell large granular lymphocyte leukemia patient.

The table came from immunoSEQ multiplex PCR; TCRdb's copy has only in-frame clones and leaves some out. The sample yields about 42,000 clones, about 81% seen once. The table lists this clone with a few counts. The antigen is undetermined. The CDR3 consists of 14 residues. Germline CDR1 is LGHNT and CDR2 is FRNRAP. V shed 6 bases and J 5 bases; nucleotides not matched to a gene: 8. J is TRBJ2-7 and V is TRBV12-5, with TRBD1 identical over 9 bases. The sample was PBMCs. The clonotype originates from a human donor with T large granular lymphocyte leukemia. Some clones in this sample may be carry-over from other donors' samples. The CDR3 DNA reads as TGTGCTAGTGGCCCAGGACAGGGGAGGCACGAGCAGTACTTC. Protein product: CASGPGQGRHEQYF. Full variable domain (missing parts from reference TRBV12-5 and TRBJ2-7): DARVTQTPRHKVTEMGQEVTMRCQPILGHNTVFWYRQTMMQGLELLAYFRNRAPLDDSGMPKDRFSAEMPDATLATLKIQPSEPRDSAVYFCASGPGQGRHEQYFGPGTRLTVT.